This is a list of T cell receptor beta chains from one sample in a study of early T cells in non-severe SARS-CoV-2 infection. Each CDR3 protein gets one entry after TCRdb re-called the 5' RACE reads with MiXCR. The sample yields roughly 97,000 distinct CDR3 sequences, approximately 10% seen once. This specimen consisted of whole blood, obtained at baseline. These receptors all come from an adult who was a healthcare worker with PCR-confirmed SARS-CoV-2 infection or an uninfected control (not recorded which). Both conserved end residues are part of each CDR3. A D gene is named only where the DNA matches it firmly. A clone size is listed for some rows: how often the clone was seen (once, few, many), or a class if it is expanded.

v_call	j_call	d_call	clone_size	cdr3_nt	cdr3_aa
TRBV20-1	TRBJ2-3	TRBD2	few	TGCAGTGCTAGTGTGAGCGGGAGTGAGGCAGATACGCAGTATTTT	CSASVSGSEADTQYF
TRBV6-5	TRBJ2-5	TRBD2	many	TGTGCCAGCAGACCCAGCGGGAGGGCCGGGGAGACCCAGTACTTC	CASRPSGRAGETQYF
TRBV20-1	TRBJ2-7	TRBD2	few	TGCAGTGCTAGAGATGACACTAGCGGGGACTACGAGCAGTACTTC	CSARDDTSGDYEQYF
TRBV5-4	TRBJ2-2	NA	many	TGTGCCAGCAGCTTGGCAGGGCACACCGGGGAGCTGTTTTTT	CASSLAGHTGELFF
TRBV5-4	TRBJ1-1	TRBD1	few	TGTGCCAGCAGAATAGACAGGGGGAACACTGAAGCTTTCTTT	CASRIDRGNTEAFF
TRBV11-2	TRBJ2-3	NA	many	TGTGCCAGCAGCTCCAATAGGGGGACAGATACGCAGTATTTT	CASSSNRGTDTQYF
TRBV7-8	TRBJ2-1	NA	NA	TGTGCCACCACGCCTGGCTCCTACAATGAGCAGTTCTTC	CATTPGSYNEQFF
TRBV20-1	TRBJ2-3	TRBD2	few	TGCAGTGCTAGAGATCCTAGCGGGGGTTTCGACGGAGATACGCAGTATTTT	CSARDPSGGFDGDTQYF
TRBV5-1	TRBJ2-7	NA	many	TGCGCCAGCAGCTCAGCCTACCACGAGCAGTACTTC	CASSSAYHEQYF
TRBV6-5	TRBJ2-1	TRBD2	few	TGTGCCAGCAGCACACGGACTAGCGGGGCGAGCTCCTACAATGAGCAGTTCTTC	CASSTRTSGASSYNEQFF
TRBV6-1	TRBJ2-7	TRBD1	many	TGTGCCAGCAGGGGACAGGGGGCCTACGAGCAGTACTTC	CASRGQGAYEQYF
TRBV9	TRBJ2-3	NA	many	TGTGCCAGCAGCGTAGGTCGGGGGCGAACAGATACGCAGTATTTT	CASSVGRGRTDTQYF
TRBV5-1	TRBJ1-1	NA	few	TGCGCCAGCAGCTTACGTACATCGGCGGACACTGAAGCTTTCTTT	CASSLRTSADTEAFF
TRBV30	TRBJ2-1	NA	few	TGTGCCTTTGCGGAGAGCTCCTACAATGAGCAGTTCTTC	CAFAESSYNEQFF
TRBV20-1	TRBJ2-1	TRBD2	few	TGCAGTGCTCCGCCGGGACTAGCGTATAATGAGCAGTTCTTC	CSAPPGLAYNEQFF
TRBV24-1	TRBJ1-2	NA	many	TGTGCCACCAGTGACGCTCATCCGGAGTTTGGCTACACCTTC	CATSDAHPEFGYTF
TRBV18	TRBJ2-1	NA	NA	TGTGCCAGCTCACCACCGTTCGAGGGATATGAGCAGTTCTTC	CASSPPFEGYEQFF
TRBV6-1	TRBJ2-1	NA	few	TGTGCCAGCAGCGTTCCCGTAAACTCCTACAATGAGCAGTTCTTC	CASSVPVNSYNEQFF
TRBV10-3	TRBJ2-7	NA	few	TGTGCCATCAGTGATTCCCCCTACGAGCAGTACTTC	CAISDSPYEQYF
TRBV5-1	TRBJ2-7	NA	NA	TGCGCCAGCAGCTTCGCCCCTGTCGTTGGCGAGCAGTACTTC	CASSFAPVVGEQYF
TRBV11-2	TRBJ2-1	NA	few	TGTGCCAGCAGCTTAGAGGCCCGGGCGAGCTCCTACAATGAGCAGTTCTTC	CASSLEARASSYNEQFF
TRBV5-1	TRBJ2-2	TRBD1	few	TGCGCCAGCAGCTTGGAGACAGGGGTCACCGGGGAGCTGTTTTTT	CASSLETGVTGELFF
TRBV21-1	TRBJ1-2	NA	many	TGTGCCAGCAGCAAAGGGGGGCGCGGCTACACCTTC	CASSKGGRGYTF
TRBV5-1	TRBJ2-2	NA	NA	TGCGCCAGCAGCCCTGAGACTGGCCGCACCGGGGAGCTGTTTTTT	CASSPETGRTGELFF
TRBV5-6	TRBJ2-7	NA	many	TGTGCCAGCAGCACCGGGACCTACGAGCAGTACTTC	CASSTGTYEQYF